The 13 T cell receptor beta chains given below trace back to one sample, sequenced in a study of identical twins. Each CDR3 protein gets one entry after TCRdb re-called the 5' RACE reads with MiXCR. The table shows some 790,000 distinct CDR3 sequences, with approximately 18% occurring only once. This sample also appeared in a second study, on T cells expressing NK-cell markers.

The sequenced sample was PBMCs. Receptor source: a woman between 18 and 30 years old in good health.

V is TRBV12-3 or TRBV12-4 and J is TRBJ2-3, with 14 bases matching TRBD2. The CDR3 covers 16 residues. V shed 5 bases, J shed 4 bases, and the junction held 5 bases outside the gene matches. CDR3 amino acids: CASSRGLAGGSDTQYF. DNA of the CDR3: TGTGCCAGCAGTCGTGGACTAGCGGGGGGATCAGATACGCAGTATTTT.

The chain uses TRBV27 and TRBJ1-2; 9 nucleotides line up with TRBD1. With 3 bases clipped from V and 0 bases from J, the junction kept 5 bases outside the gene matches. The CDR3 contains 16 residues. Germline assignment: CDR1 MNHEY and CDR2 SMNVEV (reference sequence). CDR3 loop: CASSFFRTGANYGYTF. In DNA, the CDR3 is TGTGCCAGCAGTTTTTTTAGGACAGGGGCTAACTATGGCTACACCTTC.

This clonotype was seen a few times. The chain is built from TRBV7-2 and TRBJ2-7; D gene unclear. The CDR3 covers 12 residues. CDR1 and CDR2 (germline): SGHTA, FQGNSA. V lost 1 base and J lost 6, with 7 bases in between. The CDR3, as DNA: TGTGCCAGCAGCTTAGTGGGGATCGAGCAGTACTTC. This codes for CASSLVGIEQYF.

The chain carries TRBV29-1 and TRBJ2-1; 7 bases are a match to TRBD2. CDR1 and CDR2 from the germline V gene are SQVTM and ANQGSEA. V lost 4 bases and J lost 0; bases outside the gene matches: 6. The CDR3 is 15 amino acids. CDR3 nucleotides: TGCAGCGTTGGAGGGACTACCGACTCCTACAATGAGCAGTTCTTC. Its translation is CSVGGTTDSYNEQFF.

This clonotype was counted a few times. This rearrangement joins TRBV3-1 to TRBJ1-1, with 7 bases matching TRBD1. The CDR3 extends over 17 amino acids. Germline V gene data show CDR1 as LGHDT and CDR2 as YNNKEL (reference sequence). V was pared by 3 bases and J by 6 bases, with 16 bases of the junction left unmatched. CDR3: CASSHLDRLVLVAEAFF. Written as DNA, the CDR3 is TGTGCCAGCAGCCATTTGGACAGGTTGGTTTTGGTCGCTGAAGCTTTCTTT.

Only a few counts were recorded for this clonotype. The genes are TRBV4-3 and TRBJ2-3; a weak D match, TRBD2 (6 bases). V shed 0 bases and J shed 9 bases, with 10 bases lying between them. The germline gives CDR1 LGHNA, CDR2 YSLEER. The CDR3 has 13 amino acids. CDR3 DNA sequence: TGCGCCAGCAGCCAAGATAGACTAGACACGCAGTATTTT. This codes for CASSQDRLDTQYF.

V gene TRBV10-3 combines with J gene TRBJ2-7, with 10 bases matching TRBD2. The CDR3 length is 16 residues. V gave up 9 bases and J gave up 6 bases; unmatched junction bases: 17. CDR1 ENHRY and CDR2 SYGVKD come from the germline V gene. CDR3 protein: CAIKPLRASGSGEQYF. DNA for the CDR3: TGTGCCATAAAACCGTTAAGGGCTAGCGGGAGTGGCGAGCAGTACTTC.

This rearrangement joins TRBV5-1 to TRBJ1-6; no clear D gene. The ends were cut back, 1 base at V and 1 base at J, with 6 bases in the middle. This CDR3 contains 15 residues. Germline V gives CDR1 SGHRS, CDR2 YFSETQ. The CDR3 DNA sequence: TGCGCCAGCAGCTTGAAGGATTCCTATAATTCACCCCTCCACTTT. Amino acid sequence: CASSLKDSYNSPLHF.

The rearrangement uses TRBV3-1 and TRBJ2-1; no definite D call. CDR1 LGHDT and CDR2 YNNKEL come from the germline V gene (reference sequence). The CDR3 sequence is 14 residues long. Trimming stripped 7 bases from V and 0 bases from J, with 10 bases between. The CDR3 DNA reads TGTGCCAGCACGCTTTATAGCTCCTACAATGAGCAGTTCTTC. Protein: CASTLYSSYNEQFF.

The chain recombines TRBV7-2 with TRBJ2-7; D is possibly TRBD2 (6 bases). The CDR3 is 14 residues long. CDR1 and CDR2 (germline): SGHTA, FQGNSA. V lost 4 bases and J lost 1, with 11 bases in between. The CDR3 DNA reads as TGTGCCAGCAGCTCACTGACTAGGTCCTACGAGCAGTACTTC. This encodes CASSSLTRSYEQYF. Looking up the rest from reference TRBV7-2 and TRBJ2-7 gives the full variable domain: GAGVSQSPSNKVTEKGKDVELRCDPISGHTALYWYRQSLGQGLEFLIYFQGNSAPDKSGLPSDRFSAERTGGSVSTLTIQRTQQEDSAVYLCASSSLTRSYEQYFGPGTRLTVT.

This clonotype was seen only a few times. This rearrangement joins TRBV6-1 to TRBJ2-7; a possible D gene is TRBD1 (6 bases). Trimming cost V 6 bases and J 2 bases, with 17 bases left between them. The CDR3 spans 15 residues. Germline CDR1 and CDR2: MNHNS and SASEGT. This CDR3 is CASRPPGQYAYEQYF. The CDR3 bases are TGTGCCAGCAGGCCCCCGGGACAATATGCCTACGAGCAGTACTTC.

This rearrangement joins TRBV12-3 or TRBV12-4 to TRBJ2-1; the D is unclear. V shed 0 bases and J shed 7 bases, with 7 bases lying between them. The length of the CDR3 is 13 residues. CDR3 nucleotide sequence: TGTGCCAGCAGTTTAGCGTTGACAAATGAGCAGTTCTTC. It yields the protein CASSLALTNEQFF.

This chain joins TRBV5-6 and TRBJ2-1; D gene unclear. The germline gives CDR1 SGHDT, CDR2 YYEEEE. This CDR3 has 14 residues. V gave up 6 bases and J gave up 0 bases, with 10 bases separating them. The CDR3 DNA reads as TGTGCCAGCAAAACTCCAAGCTCCTACAATGAGCAGTTCTTC. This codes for CASKTPSSYNEQFF.